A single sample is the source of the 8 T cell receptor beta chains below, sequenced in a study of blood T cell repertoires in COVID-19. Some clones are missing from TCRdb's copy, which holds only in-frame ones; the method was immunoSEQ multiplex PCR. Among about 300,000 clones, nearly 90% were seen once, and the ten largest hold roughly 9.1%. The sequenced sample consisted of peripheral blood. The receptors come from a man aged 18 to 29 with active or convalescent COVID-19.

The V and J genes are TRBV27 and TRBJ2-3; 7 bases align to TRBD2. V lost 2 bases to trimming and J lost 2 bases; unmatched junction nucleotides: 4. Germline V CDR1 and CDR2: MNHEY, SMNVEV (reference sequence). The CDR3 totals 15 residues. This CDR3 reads CASSLLRGFTDTQYF. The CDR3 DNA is TGTGCCAGCAGTTTACTGCGGGGGTTCACAGATACGCAGTATTTT.

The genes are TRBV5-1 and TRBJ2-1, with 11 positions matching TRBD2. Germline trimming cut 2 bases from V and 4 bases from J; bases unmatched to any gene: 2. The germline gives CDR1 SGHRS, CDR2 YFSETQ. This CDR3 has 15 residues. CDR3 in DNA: TGCGCCAGCAGCTTCGGGACTAGCGGTTACAATGAGCAGTTCTTC. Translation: CASSFGTSGYNEQFF.

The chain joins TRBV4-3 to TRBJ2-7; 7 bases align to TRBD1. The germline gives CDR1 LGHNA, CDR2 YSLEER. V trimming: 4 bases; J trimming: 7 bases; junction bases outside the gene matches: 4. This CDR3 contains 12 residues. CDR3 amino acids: CASSPTGVEQYF. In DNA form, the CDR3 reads TGCGCCAGCAGCCCTACAGGGGTGGAGCAGTACTTC.

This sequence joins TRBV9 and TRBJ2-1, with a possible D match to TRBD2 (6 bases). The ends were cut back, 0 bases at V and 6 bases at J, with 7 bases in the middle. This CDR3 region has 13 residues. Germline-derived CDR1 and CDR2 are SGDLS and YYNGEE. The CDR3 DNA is TGTGCCAGCAGCGTAGGGGAGGTCAATGAGCAGTTCTTC. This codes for CASSVGEVNEQFF.

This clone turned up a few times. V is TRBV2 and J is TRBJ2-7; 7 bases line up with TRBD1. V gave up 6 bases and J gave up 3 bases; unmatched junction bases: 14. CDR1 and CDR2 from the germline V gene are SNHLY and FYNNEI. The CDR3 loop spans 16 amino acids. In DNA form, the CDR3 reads TGTGCCAGCAGGGCCCTTGAAGGTCAGGGGGACTACGAGCAGTACTTC. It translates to CASRALEGQGDYEQYF. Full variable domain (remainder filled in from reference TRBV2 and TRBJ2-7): EPEVTQTPSHQVTQMGQEVILRCVPISNHLYFYWYRQILGQKVEFLVSFYNNEISEKSEIFDDQFSVERPDGSNFTLKIRSTKLEDSAMYFCASRALEGQGDYEQYFGPGTRLTVT.

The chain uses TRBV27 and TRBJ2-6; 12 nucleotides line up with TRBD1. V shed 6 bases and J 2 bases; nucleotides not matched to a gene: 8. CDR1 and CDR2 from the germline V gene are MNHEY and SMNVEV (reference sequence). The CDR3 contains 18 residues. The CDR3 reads CASSILGQGAPGANVLTF. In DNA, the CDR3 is TGTGCCAGCAGCATCTTGGGACAGGGGGCGCCTGGGGCCAACGTCCTGACTTTC.

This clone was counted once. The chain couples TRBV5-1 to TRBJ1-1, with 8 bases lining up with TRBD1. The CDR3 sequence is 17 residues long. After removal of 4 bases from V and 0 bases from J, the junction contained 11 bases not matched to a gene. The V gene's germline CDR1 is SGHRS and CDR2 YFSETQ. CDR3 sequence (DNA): TGCGCCAGCAGCCCCAATCCCGGGACAGGAATGAACACTGAAGCTTTCTTT. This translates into CASSPNPGTGMNTEAFF.

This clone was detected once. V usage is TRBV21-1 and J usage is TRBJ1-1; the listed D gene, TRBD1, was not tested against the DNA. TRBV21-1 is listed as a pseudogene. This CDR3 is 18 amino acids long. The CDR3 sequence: CASSDIRNNRGKNTEAFF. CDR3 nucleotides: TGTGCCAGCAGCGATATTAGAAATAACAGGGGCAAGAACACTGAAGCTTTCTTT.